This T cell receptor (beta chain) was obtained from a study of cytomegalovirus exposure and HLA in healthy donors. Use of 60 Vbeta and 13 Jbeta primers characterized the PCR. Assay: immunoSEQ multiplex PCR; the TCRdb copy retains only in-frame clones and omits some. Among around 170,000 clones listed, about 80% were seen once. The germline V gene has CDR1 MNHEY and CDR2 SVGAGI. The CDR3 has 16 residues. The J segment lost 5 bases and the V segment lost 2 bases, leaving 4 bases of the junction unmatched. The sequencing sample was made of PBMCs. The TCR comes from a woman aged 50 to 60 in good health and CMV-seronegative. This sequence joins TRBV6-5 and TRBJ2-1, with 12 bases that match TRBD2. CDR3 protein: CASSYRLAGVDNEQFF. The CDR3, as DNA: TGTGCCAGCAGTTACCGACTAGCGGGAGTAGACAATGAGCAGTTCTTC.